One sample yielded the 5 T cell receptor beta chains listed below, sequenced in a study of blood T cell repertoires in COVID-19. Here immunoSEQ multiplex PCR was the method, and the copy in TCRdb shows in-frame clones only, minus some. The profile shows 200,000 to 250,000 clones, 75% to 85% of them singletons. Sequencing was carried out using peripheral blood. These receptors were collected from a woman between 45 and 65 years old with acute or convalescent COVID-19.

The rearrangement uses TRBV6-6 and TRBJ1-6; 11 bases fit TRBD1. Germline CDR1 and CDR2: MNHNY and SVGAGI (reference sequence). V was clipped by 6 bases and J by 6 bases; unmatched bases: 7. This CDR3 has 16 residues. The CDR3 spells CASRRTGGLSNSPLHF. The CDR3 region has the DNA TGTGCCAGCAGACGGACAGGGGGCCTTAGTAATTCACCCCTCCACTTT.

This rearrangement joins TRBV6-2 or TRBV6-3 to TRBJ1-6; maybe TRBD1 (5 bases). CDR1 and CDR2 (germline): MNHEY, SVGEGT. Trimming took off 4 bases at V and 10 bases at J, with 11 bases between the two ends. This CDR3 region has 13 residues. CDR3 residues: CASSSREGSPLHF. The DNA for the CDR3 is TGTGCCAGCAGTTCCAGGGAAGGCTCACCCCTCCACTTT.

The DNA of the CDR3 is TGCGCCAGCAGCTTTCAGACAGGGGTCGAATTGTACGAGCAGTACTTC. It encodes CASSFQTGVELYEQYF. The chain couples TRBV4-1 to TRBJ2-7; the match to TRBD1 covers 8 bases. J was trimmed by 4 bases and V by 5 bases; bases with no gene match: 13. There are 16 residues in the CDR3. Per the germline V gene, CDR1 is MGHRA and CDR2 is YSYEKL.

The chain employs TRBV7-9 and TRBJ1-4, with no clear D. The V end was cut by 2 bases, the J end by 4 bases, with 14 bases between. The CDR3 loop spans 16 amino acids. The V gene's germline CDR1 is SEHNR and CDR2 FQNEAQ (reference sequence). The CDR3 protein is CASSLSRGGDNEKLFF. The CDR3, as DNA: TGTGCCAGCAGCTTAAGCCGAGGCGGGGATAATGAAAAACTGTTTTTT.

This clone was picked up one time. The rearrangement joins TRBV3-1 (or the pseudogene TRBV3-2) to TRBJ2-1; the match to TRBD2 covers 12 bases. Germline V gene lookup returns CDR1 LGHDT and CDR2 YNNKEL (reference sequence). V dropped 0 bases and J dropped 8; count of bases not matched to a gene: 5. The CDR3 consists of 16 residues. The CDR3, as DNA: TGTGCCAGCAGCCAAGATCTGACTAGCGGGGGTCATGAGCAGTTCTTC. Translation gives CASSQDLTSGGHEQFF.